These T cell receptor beta chains were read from a single sample in a study of PD-1 blockade in classical Hodgkin lymphoma. Repertoires were generated with immunoSEQ multiplex PCR, while TCRdb's copy carries only in-frame clones and drops some. The sample has 80,000 to 100,000 clones; roughly four fifths are singletons. The sequenced sample was peripheral blood mononuclear cells (PBMCs), obtained before the second cycle of nivolumab. Source of these receptors: a human donor with classical Hodgkin lymphoma. The CDR3 runs from the conserved cysteine through the conserved F or W. Each record gives: clone size, D gene, J gene, V gene, CDR3 protein, CDR3 DNA. A D gene is named only where the DNA matches it firmly. Clone size is given for some rows only: seen once, a few or many times, or a class if the clone is expanded.

once . TRBJ1-4 TRBV2 CASSELQGRAEKLFF TGTGCCAGCAGTGAACTTCAGGGGAGAGCTGAAAAACTGTTTTTT
. . TRBJ1-4 TRBV5-4 CASGGWGPNEKLFF TGTGCCAGCGGTGGATGGGGCCCTAATGAAAAACTGTTTTTT
once . TRBJ1-4 TRBV7-8 CASKKAESAEKLFF TGTGCCAGCAAAAAGGCAGAAAGTGCTGAAAAACTGTTTTTT
once . TRBJ2-7 TRBV5-4 CASSSMGSEQYF TGTGCCAGCAGCTCTATGGGGTCCGAGCAGTACTTC
. TRBD1 TRBJ1-1 TRBV5-1 CASSKRTGGTEAFF TGCGCCAGCAGCAAACGGACAGGGGGCACTGAAGCTTTCTTT
. TRBD1 TRBJ2-2 TRBV30 CAWSVQQGAAGELFF TGTGCCTGGAGTGTACAACAGGGGGCAGCCGGGGAGCTGTTTTTT
once TRBD2 TRBJ2-3 TRBV11-2 CASSLVGGTRGADTQYF TGTGCCAGCAGCTTAGTGGGTGGGACTAGAGGAGCAGATACGCAGTATTTT
. TRBD1 TRBJ2-7 TRBV11-2 CASSLDYRGPYEQYF TGTGCCAGCAGCTTAGATTACAGGGGACCCTACGAGCAGTACTTC
. . TRBJ2-1 TRBV27 CASSDWAGDEQFF TGTGCCAGCAGTGATTGGGCCGGGGATGAGCAGTTCTTC
. . TRBJ2-3 TRBV18 CASSPSETDTQYF TGTGCCAGCTCACCGAGCGAAACAGATACGCAGTATTTT
. TRBD2 TRBJ2-1 TRBV2 CASSETSGNSLFF TGTGCCAGCAGTGAAACTAGCGGGAATAGCCTGTTCTTC
. . TRBJ1-2 TRBV10-1 CASSESGRAVGGYTF TGCGCCAGCAGTGAGTCCGGGAGGGCGGTGGGGGGCTACACCTTC
. . TRBJ2-6 TRBV6-4 CASTYRAVGANVLTF TGTGCCAGCACATACAGGGCGGTGGGGGCCAACGTCCTGACTTTC
few TRBD1 TRBJ2-2 TRBV7-7 CASSSRRGGDRGTGELFF TGTGCCAGCAGCTCCCGGCGGGGAGGGGACAGGGGCACCGGGGAGCTGTTTTTT
. TRBD1 TRBJ1-1 TRBV6-5 CASSYPDRMGEAFF TGTGCCAGCAGTTACCCGGACAGGATGGGCGAAGCTTTCTTT
. TRBD1 TRBJ1-5 TRBV19 CASNKRTGGASNQPQHF TGTGCCAGTAATAAGAGAACAGGGGGCGCGAGCAATCAGCCCCAGCATTTT
. . TRBJ1-2 TRBV5-1 CASSSKVDYGYTF TGCGCCAGCAGTTCTAAGGTGGACTATGGCTACACCTTC
once TRBD2 TRBJ2-1 TRBV9 CASSVAAGKGEQFF TGTGCCAGCAGCGTAGCAGCGGGAAAGGGTGAGCAGTTCTTC
once . TRBJ2-5 TRBV11-2 CASSLGGAQETQYF TGTGCCAGCAGCTTAGGCGGAGCGCAAGAGACCCAGTACTTC
once TRBD2 TRBJ2-5 TRBV29-1 CSGSGGQETQYF TGCAGCGGAAGCGGGGGCCAAGAGACCCAGTACTTC
. . TRBJ2-7 TRBV4-2 CASSQGLVDYEQYF TGTGCCAGCAGCCAGGGCCTTGTTGACTACGAGCAGTACTTC